This TCR beta chain emerged from a study of T cells in Graves' hyperthyroidism and ophthalmopathy. Study-level points and caveats: Peripheral blood also featured most of the thyroid clonotypes expanded above 0.001. Ophthalmopathy could be told apart from stable hyperthyroidism with a 13 V-J model.

Regarding this clonotype: The antigen is not known. One junction end does not reproduce the germline sequence, and a read error may be involved.

TCR beta CDR3 sequences were amplified from RNA transcripts. First-round RT-PCR with HTBI primers amplified the TCR CDR3 region. TCRdb re-called the multiplex PCR reads through MiXCR, storing one row per CDR3 protein. In the table there are about 840,000 distinct CDR3 sequences, 38% of which are singletons. Criteria for exclusion of patients were uncontrolled infection, other autoimmune disease, pregnancy or lactation. The CDR3 is made up of 16 amino acids. Germline V gene lookup returns CDR1 SGDLS and CDR2 YYNGEE. Sequencing used blood. This receptor was obtained from a man between 18 and 29 years old with Graves' hyperthyroidism. V gene TRBV9 combines with J gene TRBJ2-2, with 9 bases identical to TRBD2. The CDR3 sequence is CASSRGSGTSTRELFF. The CDR3, as DNA: TGTGCCAGCAGCAGAGGGAGCGGGACTAGCACCAGGGAGCTGTTTTTT. Combining the CDR3 with reference TRBV9 and TRBJ2-2 gives the whole variable domain DSGVTQTPKHLITATGQRVTLRCSPRSGDLSVYWYQQSLDQGLQFLIQYYNGEERAKGNILERFSAQQFPDLHSELNLSSLELGDSALYFCASSRGSGTSTRELFFGEGSRLTVL.